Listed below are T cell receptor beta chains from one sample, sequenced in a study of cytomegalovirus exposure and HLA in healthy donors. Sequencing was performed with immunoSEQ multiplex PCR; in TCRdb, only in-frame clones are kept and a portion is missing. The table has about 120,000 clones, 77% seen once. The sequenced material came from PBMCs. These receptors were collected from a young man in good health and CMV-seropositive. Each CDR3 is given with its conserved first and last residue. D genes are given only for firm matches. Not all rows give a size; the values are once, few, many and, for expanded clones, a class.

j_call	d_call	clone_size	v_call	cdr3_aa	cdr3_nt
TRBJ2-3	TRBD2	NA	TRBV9	CASSVDQRGITDTQYF	TGTGCCAGCAGCGTAGACCAGCGGGGGATCACAGATACGCAGTATTTT
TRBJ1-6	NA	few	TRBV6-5	CASSSGTLYNSPLHF	TGTGCCAGCAGCTCCGGGACACTCTATAATTCACCCCTCCACTTT
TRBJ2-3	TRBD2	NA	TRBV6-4	CASSELADSDTQYF	TGTGCCAGCAGTGAACTAGCGGACTCAGATACGCAGTATTTT
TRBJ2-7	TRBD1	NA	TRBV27	CASSYGTGAFEQYF	TGTGCCAGCAGCTACGGGACAGGCGCCTTCGAGCAGTACTTC
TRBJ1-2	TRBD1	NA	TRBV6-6	CASSYGTDLYGYTF	TGTGCCAGCAGTTACGGGACAGACCTCTATGGCTACACCTTC
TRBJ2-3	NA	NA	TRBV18	CASSPERVTDTQYF	TGTGCCAGCTCACCAGAGCGGGTCACAGATACGCAGTATTTT
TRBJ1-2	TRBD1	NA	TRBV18	CASSTGTGDPLYTF	TGTGCCAGCTCGACCGGGACAGGGGACCCACTCTACACCTTC
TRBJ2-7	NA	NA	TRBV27	CASGDNGEGYYEQYF	TGTGCCAGTGGAGACAATGGCGAGGGTTACTACGAGCAGTACTTC
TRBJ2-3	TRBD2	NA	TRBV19	CASSKTGLAGGTDTQYF	TGTGCCAGTAGCAAGACGGGACTAGCGGGAGGGACAGATACGCAGTATTTT
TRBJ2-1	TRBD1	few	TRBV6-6	CASRTGDEQFF	TGTGCCAGCAGAACAGGGGATGAGCAGTTCTTC
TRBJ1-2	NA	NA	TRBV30	CAWSAIRRLNYGYTF	TGTGCCTGGAGTGCAATAAGAAGACTTAACTATGGCTACACCTTC
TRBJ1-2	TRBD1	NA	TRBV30	CASYRDRGPHNYGYTF	TGTGCCTCATACCGGGACAGGGGGCCCCATAACTATGGCTACACCTTC
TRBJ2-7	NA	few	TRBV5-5	CASSLGATEPYEQYF	TGTGCCAGCAGCTTGGGGGCCACGGAACCCTACGAGCAGTACTTC
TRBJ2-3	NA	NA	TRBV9	CASSVASVSSTDTQYF	TGTGCCAGCAGCGTAGCTAGCGTCTCTAGCACAGATACGCAGTATTTT
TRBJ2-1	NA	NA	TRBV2	CASSEHRRGNYNEQFF	TGTGCCAGCAGTGAACATAGAAGGGGCAATTACAATGAGCAGTTCTTC
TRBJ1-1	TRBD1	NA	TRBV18	CASSPEGQGLNTEAFF	TGTGCCAGCTCACCAGAAGGACAGGGGTTGAACACTGAAGCTTTCTTT
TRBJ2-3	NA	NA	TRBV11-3	CASSDPYQGLVSTDTQYF	TGTGCCAGCAGCGACCCCTACCAGGGGCTAGTGTCCACAGATACGCAGTATTTT
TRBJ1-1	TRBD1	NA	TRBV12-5	CASGLVQGRNTEAFF	TGTGCTAGTGGTTTGGTACAGGGGAGGAACACTGAAGCTTTCTTT
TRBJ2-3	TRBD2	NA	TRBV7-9	CSSSLIPGLVNSDTQYF	TGTTCCAGCAGCCTTATACCGGGACTAGTTAACTCAGATACGCAGTATTTT
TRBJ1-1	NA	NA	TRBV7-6	CASSLQGMGTEAFF	TGTGCCAGCAGCTTACAGGGGATGGGCACTGAAGCTTTCTTT
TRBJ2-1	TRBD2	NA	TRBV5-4	CASSGGTSYNEQFF	TGTGCCAGCAGCGGGGGGACTAGTTACAATGAGCAGTTCTTC
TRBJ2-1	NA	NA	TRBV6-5	CASSATGPRQFF	TGTGCCAGCAGTGCGACAGGTCCGCGCCAGTTCTTC
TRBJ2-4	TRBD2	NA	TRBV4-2	CASSQVKPGLAGVSAKNSQYF	TGTGCCAGCAGCCAGGTTAAACCGGGACTAGCGGGGGTTTCTGCCAAAAACAGTCAGTACTTC
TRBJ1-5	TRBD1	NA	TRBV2	CASRGDRGGNQPQHF	TGTGCCAGCAGAGGGGACAGGGGAGGCAATCAGCCCCAGCATTTT
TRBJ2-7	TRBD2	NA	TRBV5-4	CASSLISGNSYEQYF	TGTGCCAGCAGCTTGATCAGCGGGAACTCCTACGAGCAGTACTTC
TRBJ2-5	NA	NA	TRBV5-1	CASRTPQLTQETQYF	TGCGCCAGCAGGACACCTCAGCTCACTCAAGAGACCCAGTACTTC
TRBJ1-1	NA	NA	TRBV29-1	CSARDTLNTEAFF	TGCAGCGCCCGGGACACATTGAACACTGAAGCTTTCTTT
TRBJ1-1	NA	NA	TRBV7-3	CASSLSAGANTEAFF	TGTGCCAGCAGCTTATCCGCGGGAGCGAACACTGAAGCTTTCTTT
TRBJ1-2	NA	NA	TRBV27	CASSPRVGALTLYGYTF	TGTGCCAGCAGTCCCCGGGTGGGGGCCTTGACTTTATATGGCTACACCTTC
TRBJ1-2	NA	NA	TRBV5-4	CASSFDILNYGYTF	TGTGCCAGCAGCTTTGACATTCTTAACTATGGCTACACCTTC
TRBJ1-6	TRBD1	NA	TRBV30	CAWSGGQRTSPLHF	TGTGCCTGGAGTGGGGGACAGAGGACTTCACCCCTCCACTTT
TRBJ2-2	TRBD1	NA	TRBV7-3	CASSLMETGYTGELFF	TGTGCCAGCAGCTTAATGGAGACAGGGTACACCGGGGAGCTGTTTTTT
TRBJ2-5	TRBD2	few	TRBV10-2	CASSGTSEPPTQYF	TGCGCCAGCAGTGGGACTAGCGAGCCCCCGACCCAGTACTTC
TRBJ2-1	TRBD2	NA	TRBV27	CASRRTSGSSYNEQFF	TGTGCCAGCAGACGGACTAGCGGGAGCTCCTACAATGAGCAGTTCTTC
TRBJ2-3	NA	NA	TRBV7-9	CASRDVSGFHTQYF	TGTGCCAGCAGGGACGTGAGCGGGTTCCATACGCAGTATTTT
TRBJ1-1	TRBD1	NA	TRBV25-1	CASSKTGASEAFF	TGTGCCAGCAGTAAGACAGGGGCCTCTGAAGCTTTCTTT
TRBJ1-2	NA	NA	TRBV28	CASSSGGYYGYTF	TGTGCCAGCAGCAGCGGAGGGTACTATGGCTACACCTTC
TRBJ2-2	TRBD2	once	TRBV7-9	CASSFDPGLAGGTGELFF	TGTGCCAGCAGCTTCGATCCTGGACTAGCGGGAGGCACCGGGGAGCTGTTTTTT
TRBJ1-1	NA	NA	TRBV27	CASSLGQNTEAFF	TGTGCCAGCAGTTTAGGCCAGAACACTGAAGCTTTCTTT
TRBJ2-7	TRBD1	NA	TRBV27	CASSIFGTGLLGIYEQYF	TGTGCCAGCAGTATATTCGGGACAGGGCTTCTGGGCATATACGAGCAGTACTTC
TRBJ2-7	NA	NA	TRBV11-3	CASSLETADEQYF	TGTGCCAGCAGCTTAGAGACTGCCGACGAGCAGTACTTC
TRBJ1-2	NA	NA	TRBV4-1	CASSQDFLTQGHYGYTF	TGCGCCAGCAGCCAAGATTTTTTAACGCAGGGTCACTATGGCTACACCTTC
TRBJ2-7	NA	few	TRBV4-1	CASSQDYFGESPYEQYF	TGCGCCAGCAGCCAAGATTATTTTGGGGAGTCACCCTACGAGCAGTACTTC
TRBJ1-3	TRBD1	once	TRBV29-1	CSVAGTAHITGNTIYF	TGCAGCGTTGCCGGGACAGCTCACATAACCGGAAACACCATATATTTT
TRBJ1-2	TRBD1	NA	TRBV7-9	CASSSDRVGYTF	TGTGCCAGCAGTTCAGACAGGGTTGGCTACACCTTC
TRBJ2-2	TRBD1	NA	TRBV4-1	CASSRGQGNTGELFF	TGCGCCAGCAGCCGCGGACAGGGGAACACCGGGGAGCTGTTTTTT
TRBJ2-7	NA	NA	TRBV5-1	CASSLTGGRGEQYF	TGCGCCAGCAGCCTCACGGGGGGCCGGGGGGAGCAGTACTTC
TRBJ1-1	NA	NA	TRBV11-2	CASSLQVRTEAFF	TGTGCCAGCAGCTTACAGGTTAGAACTGAAGCTTTCTTT
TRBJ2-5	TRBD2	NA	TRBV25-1	CASEIAGRETQYF	TGTGCCAGCGAAATAGCGGGGCGGGAGACCCAGTACTTC
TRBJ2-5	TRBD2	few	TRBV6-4	CASSASGEETQYF	TGTGCCAGCAGCGCTAGCGGGGAAGAGACCCAGTACTTC
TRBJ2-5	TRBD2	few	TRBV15	CATSTGLADQETQYF	TGTGCCACCAGCACAGGACTAGCGGACCAAGAGACCCAGTACTTC
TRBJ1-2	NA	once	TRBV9	CASSVAAVNYGYTF	TGTGCCAGCAGCGTAGCGGCGGTGAACTATGGCTACACCTTC
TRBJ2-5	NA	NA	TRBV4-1	CASSQTRGQETQYF	TGCGCCAGCAGCCAGACTAGAGGCCAAGAGACCCAGTACTTC
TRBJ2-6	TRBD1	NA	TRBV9	CASSGAGGFGANVLTF	TGTGCCAGCAGCGGGGCAGGGGGCTTTGGGGCCAACGTCCTGACTTTC
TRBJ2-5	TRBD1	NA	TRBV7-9	CASSLLDRGLAEQYF	TGTGCCAGCAGCTTGTTGGACAGGGGCCTCGCAGAGCAGTACTTC
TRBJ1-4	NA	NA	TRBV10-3	CAISDGTLGEKLFF	TGTGCCATCAGTGACGGGACACTGGGAGAAAAACTGTTTTTT
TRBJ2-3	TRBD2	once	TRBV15	CATSRPGLAGVADTQYF	TGTGCCACCAGCAGACCGGGACTAGCGGGAGTGGCAGATACGCAGTATTTT